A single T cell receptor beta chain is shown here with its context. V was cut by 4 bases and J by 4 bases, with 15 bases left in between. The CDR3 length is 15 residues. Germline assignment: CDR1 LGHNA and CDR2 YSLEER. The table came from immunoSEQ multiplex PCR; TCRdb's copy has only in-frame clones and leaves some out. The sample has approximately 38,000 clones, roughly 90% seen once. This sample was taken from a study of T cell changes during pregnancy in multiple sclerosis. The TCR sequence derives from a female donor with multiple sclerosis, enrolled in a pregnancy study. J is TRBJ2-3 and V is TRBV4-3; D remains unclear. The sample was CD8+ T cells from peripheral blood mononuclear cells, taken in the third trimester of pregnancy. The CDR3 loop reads CASSPGLSAPDTQYF. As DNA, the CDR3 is TGCGCCAGCAGCCCAGGCCTTTCAGCCCCAGATACGCAGTATTTT.